The 16 T cell receptor beta chains below come from one sample, sequenced in a study of blood T cell repertoires in COVID-19. Some clones are missing from TCRdb's copy, which holds only in-frame ones; the method was immunoSEQ multiplex PCR. In the table there are roughly 80,000 clones, approximately 90% of which are singletons. The sequencing sample was made of peripheral blood. These receptors all stem from a woman over 75 with active or convalescent COVID-19.

This chain joins TRBV10-3 and TRBJ2-1; TRBD1 matches 10 bases. The V gene's germline CDR1 is ENHRY and CDR2 SYGVKD. The CDR3 spans 15 residues. V was pared by 8 bases and J by 7 bases, with 11 bases of the junction left unmatched. The CDR3 loop reads CAISDRDRGRNEQFF. The CDR3 nucleotides read TGTGCCATCTCCGACAGGGACAGGGGTCGGAATGAGCAGTTCTTC.

The chain recombines TRBV24-1 with TRBJ2-7; 10 nucleotides match TRBD1. The V gene end was trimmed by 5 bases and the J gene end by 2 bases; junction bases not matched to a gene: 11. CDR3 length: 17 amino acids. CDR1 and CDR2 (germline): KGHDR, SFDVKD. CDR3 nucleotides: TGTGCCACCAGTGGCCACCGAGGGGACAGGGGTGCCTACGAGCAGTACTTC. Residues: CATSGHRGDRGAYEQYF.

The gene calls are TRBV11-2 and TRBJ2-1; D perhaps matches TRBD1 (6 bases). The CDR3 loop spans 15 amino acids. The germline CDR1 and CDR2 sequences are SGHAT and FQNNGV. The germline V and J ends were trimmed by 2 bases and 6 bases, with 14 bases remaining between them. CDR3 in amino acids: CASSLSTGGGNEQFF. The CDR3 DNA reads as TGTGCCAGCAGCTTAAGCACTGGGGGCGGCAATGAGCAGTTCTTC.

This chain connects TRBV7-3 to TRBJ2-5; D perhaps matches TRBD1 (5 bases). Trimming took off 1 base at V and 1 base at J, with 7 bases between the two ends. This CDR3 has 14 amino acids. Germline CDR1 reads SGHTA; CDR2 reads FQGTGA. As DNA, the CDR3 is TGTGCCAGCAGCTTAAGGGGCCCCCAAGAGACCCAGTACTTC. This translates into CASSLRGPQETQYF.

The chain links TRBV4-3 to TRBJ2-1, with 8 positions matching TRBD2. The germline V gene has CDR1 LGHNA and CDR2 YSLEER. V dropped 0 bases and J dropped 9; count of bases not matched to a gene: 4. This CDR3 is 14 amino acids long. The CDR3 is CASSQETGGFEQFF. In DNA, the CDR3 is TGCGCCAGCAGCCAAGAGACGGGGGGGTTTGAGCAGTTCTTC.

The rearrangement uses TRBV14 and TRBJ1-2, with no clear D. The V and J ends lost 0 bases and 2 bases respectively, with 7 bases between them. Looked up from germline, CDR1 is SGHDN and CDR2 is FVKESK. The length of the CDR3 is 14 residues. CDR3 in amino acids: CASSQESGNYGYTF. CDR3 coding DNA: TGTGCCAGCAGCCAAGAAAGCGGCAACTATGGCTACACCTTC.

The rearrangement uses TRBV9 and TRBJ1-2, with D possibly matching TRBD1 (5 bases). Germline assignment: CDR1 SGDLS and CDR2 YYNGEE. With 3 bases removed from V and 6 bases from J, the gap between germline ends came to 12 bases. The CDR3 consists of 13 residues. Here the CDR3 DNA reads TGTGCCAGCAGCGCGGGGGGAGTGAATGGCTACACCTTC. The encoded protein is CASSAGGVNGYTF.

The chain's CDR3 is CASSLETRNTEAFF. The DNA of the CDR3 is TGTGCCAGCAGCTTAGAAACAAGGAACACTGAAGCTTTCTTT. V usage is TRBV11-3 and J usage is TRBJ1-1; D remains ambiguous. The V gene lost 0 bases and the J gene lost 1 base, with 6 bases spanning the gap. The CDR3 runs to 14 residues. From germline, CDR1 is SGHNT and CDR2 YENEEA.

The gene calls are TRBV7-9 and TRBJ1-3; 8 bases agree with TRBD1. Germline CDR1 and CDR2: SEHNR and FQNEAQ (reference sequence). The ends lost 5 bases at V and 9 bases at J; junction bases unmatched: 6. The CDR3 sequence is 13 residues long. CDR3 amino acids: CASSLGQGGTIYF. The CDR3 nucleotides read TGTGCCAGCAGCCTCGGACAGGGCGGCACCATATATTTT.

This rearrangement joins TRBV7-6 to TRBJ2-2, with 11 bases identical to TRBD2. CDR3 length: 18 amino acids. V shed 2 bases, J shed 5 bases, and the junction held 10 bases outside the gene matches. Germline V lookup: CDR1 SGHVS, CDR2 FNYEAQ. DNA for the CDR3: TGTGCCAGCAGCTTAAACCCTTTACTAGCGGGAGTAACCGGGGAGCTGTTTTTT. This sequence encodes CASSLNPLLAGVTGELFF.

This clone was recorded once. The rearrangement links TRBV10-2 to TRBJ2-3, with TRBD1 matching over 10 bases. This CDR3 contains 15 residues. Germline lookup yields CDR1 WSHSY and CDR2 SAAADI. V was clipped by 7 bases and J by 3 bases; unmatched bases: 7. The CDR3 spells CASNQDRGLTDTQYF. CDR3 nucleotide sequence: TGCGCCAGCAACCAAGACAGGGGGCTAACAGATACGCAGTATTTT.

This CDR3 reads CASRGRVSGNTIYF. The CDR3 DNA reads as TGTGCCAGCAGGGGGAGGGTCTCTGGAAACACCATATATTTT. This rearrangement joins TRBV28 to TRBJ1-3; D not resolved. Trimming took off 6 bases at V and 0 bases at J, with 9 bases between the two ends. Per the germline V gene, CDR1 is MDHEN and CDR2 is SYDVKM. The CDR3 loop spans 14 amino acids.

The V and J genes are TRBV5-1 and TRBJ2-3, with 10 bases aligning to TRBD2. V lost 6 bases and J lost 8; bases outside the gene matches: 9. Germline CDR1 is SGHRS and CDR2 is YFSETQ. The CDR3 contains 14 residues. In nucleotides, the CDR3 is TGCGCCAGCAAACTAGCGGGGCAATCCCCTACGCAGTATTTT. Amino acids: CASKLAGQSPTQYF.

The V call is TRBV6-1, the J call TRBJ1-2; D is unclear. Trimming shortened V by 2 bases and J by 0 bases, and 19 bases separated the two germline ends. Germline assignment: CDR1 MNHNS and CDR2 SASEGT. The CDR3 runs 18 residues. The CDR3 reads CASSEKEYNLPPNYGYTF. The CDR3 nucleotides read TGTGCCAGCAGTGAAAAAGAGTATAATTTACCCCCTAACTATGGCTACACCTTC.

This clone was detected only a few times. The chain's CDR3 is CATSRGGTAARYGYTF. The CDR3 DNA reads as TGTGCCACCAGCAGAGGTGGTACGGCGGCGAGGTATGGCTACACCTTC. The chain joins TRBV15 to TRBJ1-2; D is uncertain. The length of the CDR3 is 16 residues. With 1 base removed from V and 5 bases from J, the gap between germline ends came to 17 bases. CDR1 is LNHNV, CDR2 YYDKDF, per germline (reference sequence).

This clone was seen more than once but under ten times. In DNA, the CDR3 is TGCGCCAGCAGCCAAGATCCGGCCGGAGATCAGCCCCAGCATTTT. Its protein product is CASSQDPAGDQPQHF. The chain couples TRBV4-1 to TRBJ1-5; no firm D call. The CDR3 covers 15 residues. Germline CDR1 MGHRA, CDR2 YSYEKL. Trimming took 0 bases from V and 5 from J, leaving 11 bases between them.